This TCR beta chain was identified during a study of OX40 agonist ivuxolimab in advanced cancers. Study information: An anti-OX40 (CD134) antibody with agonistic activity, ivuxolimab, was administered to patients. Every 2 weeks, patients received ivuxolimab intravenously, dosed at 0.01 to 10 mg/kg.

On this clone itself: The antigen is undetermined.

Per the germline V gene, CDR1 is SGHAT and CDR2 is FQNNGV. The CDR3 runs 13 residues. Trimming pared 2 bases from V and 4 bases from J, leaving 8 bases between. General study points: CD8+ T cells (on average) carried more expanded clones than CD4+ T cells. Dose levels from 0.1 to 3.0 mg/kg saw CD4+ and CD8+ blood T cells expand clonally by week 6.

Method: immunoSEQ multiplex PCR; TCRdb's copy keeps in-frame clones and lacks some. The sample has about 34,000 clones, 80% to 85% seen once. The source was CD4+ or CD8+ T cells sorted from blood, collected in a trial of the OX40 agonist ivuxolimab. The chain recombines TRBV11-2 with TRBJ1-2; possibly TRBD1 for D (6 bases). The sequence derives from an adult with an advanced solid tumor such as melanoma, head and neck, liver or kidney cancer. The CDR3 DNA reads as TGTGCCAGCAGCTTAAGAGGGGGCTATGGCTACACCTTC. It yields the protein CASSLRGGYGYTF.